This TCR beta chain derives from a study of CD8 T cells in ankylosing spondylitis. This clonotype was picked up a small number of times. Its antigen remains unidentified. The CDR3 length is 14 residues. Trimming removed 4 bases at V and 0 bases at J, with 6 bases between. Germline V CDR1 and CDR2: MNHEY, SVGAGI. A quantitative 5'-RACE method, one with molecular barcodes, was used to make TCR beta libraries. MiXCR, applied by TCRdb to the 5' RACE reads, yields one record per CDR3 protein. The sample shows under 150,000 distinct CDR3 sequences, roughly 15% of them seen only once. Overall study findings and caveats: Disease-linked clones, CD8+, were relatively rare in peripheral blood. In synovial fluid and blood from reactive arthritis, some motif variants were previously reported. It was reported that disease-linked clones were significantly enriched in matched ankylosing spondylitis synovial fluid.

The chain combines TRBV6-5 with TRBJ2-2; D call uncertain. This receptor was taken from a female donor with ankylosing spondylitis or in good health (not recorded which). The sample was blood, either unsorted or a sorted T cell fraction (not recorded which). The CDR3, as DNA: TGTGCCAGCAGTTGGGCGGCGAACACCGGGGAGCTGTTTTTT. Encoded protein: CASSWAANTGELFF.